A single sample gave rise to the 13 T cell receptor beta chains below, sequenced in a study of OX40 agonist ivuxolimab in advanced cancers. Data came from immunoSEQ multiplex PCR; TCRdb stores just in-frame clones and leaves some out. Here the sample spans over 55,000 clones, 80% to 85% being singletons. The sample was CD4+ or CD8+ T cells sorted from blood, taken in a trial of the OX40 agonist ivuxolimab. The receptors were sampled from an adult with an advanced solid tumor such as melanoma, head and neck, liver or kidney cancer.

CDR3 protein: CASTPGTGQWEQYF. The CDR3 DNA is TGTGCCAGCACCCCTGGGACAGGGCAGTGGGAGCAGTACTTC. This chain links TRBV28 with TRBJ2-7, with 9 bases aligning to TRBD1. This CDR3 is 14 amino acids long. From germline, CDR1 is MDHEN and CDR2 SYDVKM. V gave up 7 bases and J gave up 7 bases; unmatched junction bases: 11. Drawing the rest from reference TRBV28 and TRBJ2-7, the complete variable domain is DVKVTQSSRYLVKRTGEKVFLECVQDMDHENMFWYRQDPGLGLRLIYFSYDVKMKEKGDIPEGYSVSREKKERFSLILESASTNQTSMYLCASTPGTGQWEQYFGPGTRLTVT.

On this clone: Other DNA sequences in this specimen translate into the identical CDR3. The V and J genes are TRBV11-2 and TRBJ2-3, with D unclear. Germline lookup yields CDR1 SGHAT and CDR2 FQNNGV. The CDR3 contains 12 residues. V dropped 2 bases and J dropped 6 bases, with 6 bases sitting between them. The CDR3 protein is CASSLLVDTQYF. The CDR3 nucleotides read TGTGCCAGCAGCTTATTAGTGGATACGCAGTATTTT. The full variable domain, completed using reference TRBV11-2 and TRBJ2-3, is EAGVAQSPRYKIIEKRQSVAFWCNPISGHATLYWYQQILGQGPKLLIQFQNNGVVDDSQLPKDRFSAERLKGVDSTLKIQPAKLEDSAVYLCASSLLVDTQYFGPGTRLTVL.

Judged by abundance, this clone is medium-sized. The rearrangement links TRBV5-5 to TRBJ2-7; TRBD2 matches 7 bases. CDR3 length: 13 residues. V lost 6 bases and J lost 6; bases outside the gene matches: 9. The germline V gene has CDR1 SGHKS and CDR2 YYEKEE (reference sequence). CDR3 loop: CASNVGEGLEQYF. DNA for the CDR3: TGTGCCAGCAACGTAGGGGAGGGGCTCGAGCAGTACTTC.

CDR3 DNA sequence: TGTGCCAGCTCACCAATTGGAGTGAACACTGAAGCTTTCTTT. Its translation is CASSPIGVNTEAFF. The chain recombines TRBV18 with TRBJ1-1; D unclear. The CDR3 runs 14 residues. The germline V and J ends were trimmed by 2 bases and 0 bases, with 7 bases remaining between them. CDR1 is KGHSH and CDR2 is LQKENI in the germline V gene. The complete variable domain, with remaining parts taken from reference TRBV18 and TRBJ1-1, reads NAGVMQNPRHLVRRRGQEARLRCSPMKGHSHVYWYRQLPEEGLKFMVYLQKENIIDESGMPKERFSAEFPKEGPSILRIQQVVRGDSAAYFCASSPIGVNTEAFFGQGTRLTVV.

The chain joins TRBV12-5 to TRBJ2-1, with a possible D match to TRBD1 (5 bases). The CDR3 sequence is 15 residues long. Per the germline V gene, CDR1 is LGHNT and CDR2 is FRNRAP. Trimming left V 1 base short and J 3 bases short, with 10 bases between. In nucleotides, the CDR3 is TGTGCTAGTGGTTTGGGGCAGGGATACTACAATGAGCAGTTCTTC. Translating gives CASGLGQGYYNEQFF. The whole variable domain, remainder taken from reference TRBV12-5 and TRBJ2-1, is DARVTQTPRHKVTEMGQEVTMRCQPILGHNTVFWYRQTMMQGLELLAYFRNRAPLDDSGMPKDRFSAEMPDATLATLKIQPSEPRDSAVYFCASGLGQGYYNEQFFGPGTRLTVL.

The CDR3 here is CASSVWTATDTQYF. CDR3 nucleotide sequence: TGTGCCAGCAGCGTTTGGACAGCCACAGATACGCAGTATTTT. The gene calls are TRBV9 and TRBJ2-3; perhaps TRBD1 as D (6 bases). This CDR3 is built from 14 residues. Trimming removed 2 bases at V and 2 bases at J, with 9 bases between. The germline V gene has CDR1 SGDLS and CDR2 YYNGEE.

The chain uses TRBV28 and TRBJ2-7; D might be TRBD1 (5 bases). V was clipped by 10 bases and J by 3 bases, with 13 bases between them. The CDR3 extends over 12 amino acids. Looked up from germline, CDR1 is MDHEN and CDR2 is SYDVKM. CDR3 residues: CATIDSFYEQYF. The CDR3 coding sequence is TGTGCCACAATAGACAGTTTCTACGAGCAGTACTTC.

The chain recombines TRBV29-1 with TRBJ1-2, with a tentative D call TRBD1 (5 bases). Trimming cost V 8 bases and J 4 bases, with 14 bases left between them. This CDR3 has 12 amino acids. Germline CDR1 reads SQVTM; CDR2 reads ANQGSEA. The CDR3 is CSFETGPYGYTF. CDR3 DNA: TGCAGCTTCGAAACAGGTCCCTATGGCTACACCTTC.

The chain combines TRBV18 with TRBJ2-7; D assignment may be TRBD1 or TRBD2 (5 bases each). Between the trimmed V and J ends, which lost 3 bases and 7 bases, there was a span of 16 bases. Germline V gene data show CDR1 as KGHSH and CDR2 as LQKENI. CDR3 length: 14 residues. The CDR3 nucleotides read TGTGCCAGCTCACCGGGGACCCAGGAGCGTGAGCAGTACTTC. Translated, it gives CASSPGTQEREQYF.

This clone has a single count. This rearrangement joins TRBV25-1 to TRBJ2-5; TRBD1 aligns across 9 bases. Per the germline V gene, CDR1 is MGHDK and CDR2 is SYGVNS. V trimming: 3 bases; J trimming: 5 bases; junction bases outside the gene matches: 7. The CDR3 is 15 amino acids. The CDR3: CASSDTGTGKETQYF. CDR3 sequence (DNA): TGTGCCAGCAGTGACACCGGGACAGGGAAGGAGACCCAGTACTTC.

The V call is TRBV6-5, the J call TRBJ2-7, with 10 bases identical to TRBD1. V gave up 6 bases and J gave up 3 bases; unmatched junction bases: 5. The germline V gene has CDR1 MNHEY and CDR2 SVGAGI. The CDR3 is made up of 14 amino acids. CDR3 loop: CASRTGGAIYEQYF. The CDR3 DNA is TGTGCCAGCAGGACAGGGGGCGCGATCTACGAGCAGTACTTC.

The V call is TRBV18, the J call TRBJ2-7; D remains ambiguous. V was pared by 2 bases and J by 3 bases, with 11 bases between. CDR1 and CDR2 (germline): KGHSH, LQKENI. This CDR3 contains 14 residues. The CDR3, as DNA: TGTGCCAGCTCACCATATCGGGCTTTCTACGAGCAGTACTTC. Amino acids: CASSPYRAFYEQYF.

The J gene is TRBJ2-1, the V gene TRBV7-9, with a weak D call TRBD2 (6 bases). Deletions cut 7 bases from V and 8 bases from J, with 15 bases between. The length of the CDR3 is 13 residues. The V gene's germline CDR1 is SEHNR and CDR2 FQNEAQ (reference sequence). Here the CDR3 DNA reads TGTGCCAGCACCCCAACGTCGGGGGATGAGCAGTTCTTC. Protein product: CASTPTSGDEQFF.